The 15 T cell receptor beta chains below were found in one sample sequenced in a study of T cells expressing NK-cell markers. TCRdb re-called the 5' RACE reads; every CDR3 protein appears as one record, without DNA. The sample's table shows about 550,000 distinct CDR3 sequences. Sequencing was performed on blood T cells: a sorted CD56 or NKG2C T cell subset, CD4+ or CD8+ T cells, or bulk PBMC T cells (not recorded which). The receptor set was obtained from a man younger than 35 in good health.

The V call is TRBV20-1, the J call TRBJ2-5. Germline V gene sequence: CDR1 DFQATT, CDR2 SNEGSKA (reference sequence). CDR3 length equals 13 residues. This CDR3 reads CSASPTDQETQYF.

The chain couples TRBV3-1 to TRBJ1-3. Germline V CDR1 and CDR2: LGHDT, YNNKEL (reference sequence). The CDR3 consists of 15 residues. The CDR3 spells CASSQLAVSGNTIYF. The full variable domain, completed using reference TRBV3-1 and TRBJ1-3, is DTAVSQTPKYLVTQMGNDKSIKCEQNLGHDTMYWYKQDSKKFLKIMFSYNNKELIINETVPNRFSPKSPDKAHLNLHINSLELGDSAVYFCASSQLAVSGNTIYFGEGSWLTVV.

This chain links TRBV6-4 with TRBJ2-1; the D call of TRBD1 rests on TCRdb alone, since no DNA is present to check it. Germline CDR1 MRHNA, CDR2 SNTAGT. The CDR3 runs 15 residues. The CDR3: CATKESPGTVDEQFF.

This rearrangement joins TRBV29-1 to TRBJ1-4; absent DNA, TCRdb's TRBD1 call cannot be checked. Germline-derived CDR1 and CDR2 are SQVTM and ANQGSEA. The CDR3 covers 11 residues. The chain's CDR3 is CSVYRGEKLFF.

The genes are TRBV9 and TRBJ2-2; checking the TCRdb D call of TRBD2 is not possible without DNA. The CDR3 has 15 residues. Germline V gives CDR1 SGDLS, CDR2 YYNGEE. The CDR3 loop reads CASSVGGRDTGELFF.

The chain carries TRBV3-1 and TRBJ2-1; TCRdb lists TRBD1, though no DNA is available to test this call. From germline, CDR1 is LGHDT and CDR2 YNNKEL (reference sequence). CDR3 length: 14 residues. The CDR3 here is CASSHTNRGNEQFF.

CDR3 loop: CASTALAGQETQYF. The chain has TRBV19 and TRBJ2-5; TCRdb's D call of TRBD2 is untestable without DNA. CDR1 and CDR2 from the germline V gene are LNHDA and SQIVND (reference sequence). This CDR3 comprises 14 residues.

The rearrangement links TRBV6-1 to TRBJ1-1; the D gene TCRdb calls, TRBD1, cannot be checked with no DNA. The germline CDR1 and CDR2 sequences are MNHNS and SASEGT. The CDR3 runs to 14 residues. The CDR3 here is CASSVQPRTDEAFF.

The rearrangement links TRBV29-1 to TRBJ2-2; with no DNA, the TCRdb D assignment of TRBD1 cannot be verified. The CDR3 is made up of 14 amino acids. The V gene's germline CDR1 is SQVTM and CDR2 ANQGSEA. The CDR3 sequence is CSAGPGGFTGELFF.

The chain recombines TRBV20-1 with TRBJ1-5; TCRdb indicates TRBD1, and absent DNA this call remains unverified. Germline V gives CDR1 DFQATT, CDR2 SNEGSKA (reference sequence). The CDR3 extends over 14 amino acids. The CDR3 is CSAAHPGFGQPQHF.

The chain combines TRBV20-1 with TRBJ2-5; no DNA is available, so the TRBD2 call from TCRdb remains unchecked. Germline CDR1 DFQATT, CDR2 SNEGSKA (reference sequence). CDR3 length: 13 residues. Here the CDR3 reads CSASVGSMETQYF.

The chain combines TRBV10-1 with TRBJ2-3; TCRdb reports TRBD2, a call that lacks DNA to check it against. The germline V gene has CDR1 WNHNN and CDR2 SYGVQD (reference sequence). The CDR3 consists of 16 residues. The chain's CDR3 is CASSVTSGSSTDTQYF.

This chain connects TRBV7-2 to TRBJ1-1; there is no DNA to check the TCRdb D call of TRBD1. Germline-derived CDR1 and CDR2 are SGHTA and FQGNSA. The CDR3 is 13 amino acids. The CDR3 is CASSSGTVSEAFF. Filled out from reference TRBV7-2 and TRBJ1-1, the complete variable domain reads GAGVSQSPSNKVTEKGKDVELRCDPISGHTALYWYRQSLGQGLEFLIYFQGNSAPDKSGLPSDRFSAERTGGSVSTLTIQRTQQEDSAVYLCASSSGTVSEAFFGQGTRLTVV.

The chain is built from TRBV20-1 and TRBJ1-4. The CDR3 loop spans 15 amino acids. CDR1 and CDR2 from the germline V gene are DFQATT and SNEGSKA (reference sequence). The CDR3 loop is CSARGVAGEVEKLFF.

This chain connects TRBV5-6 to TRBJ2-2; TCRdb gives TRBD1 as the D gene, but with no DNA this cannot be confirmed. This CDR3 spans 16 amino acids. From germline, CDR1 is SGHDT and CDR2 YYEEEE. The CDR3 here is CASSLAGQGSTGELFF.